This TCR beta chain was captured by sequencing in a study of liver allograft versus peripheral blood T cells. Across the study: The authors compared T cell receptor repertoires in transplanted livers with those in the peripheral blood of recipients.

There are 13 residues in the CDR3. Germline loops: CDR1 MNHNY, CDR2 SVGAGI (reference sequence). With 7 bases removed from V and 0 bases from J, the gap between germline ends came to 7 bases. TCRdb analysed the reads with MiXCR anew, one entry per CDR3 protein. The table has some 14,000 distinct CDR3 sequences, about 20% seen once. Sample share makes this clonotype medium-sized. Its antigen is still unknown. Findings and limits, study-wide: Intragraft T cell receptor repertoires of liver allografts were reported to differ from peripheral blood repertoires.

The receptor was derived from a human patient who had a liver transplant. Some T cells here may be from the graft donor. The V and J genes are TRBV6-6 and TRBJ1-5, with D uncertain. The CDR3 sequence is CASKVDSNQPQHF. The CDR3 nucleotides read TGTGCCAGCAAGGTTGATAGCAATCAGCCCCAGCATTTT.